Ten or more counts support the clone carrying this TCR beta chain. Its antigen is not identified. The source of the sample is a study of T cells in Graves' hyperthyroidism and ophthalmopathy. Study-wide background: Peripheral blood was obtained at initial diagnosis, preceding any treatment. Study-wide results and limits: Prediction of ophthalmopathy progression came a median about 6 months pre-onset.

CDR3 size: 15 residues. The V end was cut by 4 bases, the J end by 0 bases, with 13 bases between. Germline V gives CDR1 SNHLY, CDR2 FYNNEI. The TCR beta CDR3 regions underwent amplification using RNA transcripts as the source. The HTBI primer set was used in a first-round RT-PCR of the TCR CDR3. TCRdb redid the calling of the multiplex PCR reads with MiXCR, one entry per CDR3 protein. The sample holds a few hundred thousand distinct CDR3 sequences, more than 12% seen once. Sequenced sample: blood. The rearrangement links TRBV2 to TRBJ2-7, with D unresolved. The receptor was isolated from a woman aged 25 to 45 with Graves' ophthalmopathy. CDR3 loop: CASSGVRLNSYEQYF. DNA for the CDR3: TGTGCCAGCAGTGGTGTACGTCTAAACTCCTACGAGCAGTACTTC.